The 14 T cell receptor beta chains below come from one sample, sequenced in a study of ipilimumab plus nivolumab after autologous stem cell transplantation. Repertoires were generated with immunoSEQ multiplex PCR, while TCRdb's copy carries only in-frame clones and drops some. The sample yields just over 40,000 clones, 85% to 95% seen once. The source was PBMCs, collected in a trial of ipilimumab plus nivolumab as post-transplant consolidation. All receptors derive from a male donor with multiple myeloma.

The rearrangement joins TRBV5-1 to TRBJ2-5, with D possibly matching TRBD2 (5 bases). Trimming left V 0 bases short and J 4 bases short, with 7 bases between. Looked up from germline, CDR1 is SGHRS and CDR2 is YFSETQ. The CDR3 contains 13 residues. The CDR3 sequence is CASSLGERETQYF. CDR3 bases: TGCGCCAGCAGCTTGGGGGAGAGAGAGACCCAGTACTTC.

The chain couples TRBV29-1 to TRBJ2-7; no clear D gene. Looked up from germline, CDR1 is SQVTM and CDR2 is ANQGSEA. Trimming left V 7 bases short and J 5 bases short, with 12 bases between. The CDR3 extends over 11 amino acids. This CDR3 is CSALRTDEQYF. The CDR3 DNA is TGCAGCGCTCTCCGAACGGACGAGCAGTACTTC.

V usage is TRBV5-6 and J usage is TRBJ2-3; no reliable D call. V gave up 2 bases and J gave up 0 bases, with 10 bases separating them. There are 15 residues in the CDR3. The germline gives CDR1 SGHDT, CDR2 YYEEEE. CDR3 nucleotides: TGTGCCAGCAGCTTTGGCTCTTTAAGCACAGATACGCAGTATTTT. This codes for CASSFGSLSTDTQYF.

The chain's CDR3 is CASSLAKGANTIYF. In nucleotides, the CDR3 is TGTGCCAGCAGCTTAGCGAAGGGTGCAAACACCATATATTTT. This rearrangement joins TRBV7-2 to TRBJ1-3; D gene unclear. The ends were cut back, 0 bases at V and 6 bases at J, with 9 bases in the middle. CDR1 and CDR2 from the germline V gene are SGHTA and FQGNSA. CDR3 length: 14 residues.

The CDR3 loop is CASSEAIARQETQYF. The CDR3 DNA follows: TGTGCCAGCAGTGAAGCAATAGCGAGACAAGAGACCCAGTACTTC. This chain links TRBV2 with TRBJ2-5; TRBD2 is a possible D gene (5 bases). This CDR3 contains 15 residues. The ends were cut back, 0 bases at V and 2 bases at J, with 10 bases in the middle. The V gene's germline CDR1 is SNHLY and CDR2 FYNNEI.

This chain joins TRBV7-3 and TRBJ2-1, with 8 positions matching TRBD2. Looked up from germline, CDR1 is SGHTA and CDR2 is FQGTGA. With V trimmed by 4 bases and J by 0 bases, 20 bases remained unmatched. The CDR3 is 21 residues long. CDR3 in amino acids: CASSSVGRLAGQGSSYNEQFF. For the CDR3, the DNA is TGTGCCAGCAGCTCAGTGGGGCGGCTAGCGGGCCAAGGGAGCTCCTACAATGAGCAGTTCTTC.

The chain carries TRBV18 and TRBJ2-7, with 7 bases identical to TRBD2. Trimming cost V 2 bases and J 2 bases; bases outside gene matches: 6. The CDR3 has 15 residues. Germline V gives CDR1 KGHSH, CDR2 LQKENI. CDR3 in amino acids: CASSPSREGTYEQYF. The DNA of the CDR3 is TGTGCCAGCTCACCATCCAGGGAGGGCACCTACGAGCAGTACTTC.

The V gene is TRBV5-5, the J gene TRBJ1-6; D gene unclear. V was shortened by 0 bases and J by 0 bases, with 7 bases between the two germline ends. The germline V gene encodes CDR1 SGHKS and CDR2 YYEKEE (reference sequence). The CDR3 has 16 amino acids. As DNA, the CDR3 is TGTGCCAGCAGCTTGGTACAGAGCTCCTATAATTCACCCCTCCACTTT. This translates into CASSLVQSSYNSPLHF.

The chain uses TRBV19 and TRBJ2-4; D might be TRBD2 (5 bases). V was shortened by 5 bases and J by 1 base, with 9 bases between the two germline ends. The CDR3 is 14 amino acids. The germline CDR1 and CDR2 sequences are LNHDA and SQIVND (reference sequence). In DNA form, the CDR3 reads TGTGCCAGTAGTTTCACGGGGGCCAAAAACATTCAGTACTTC. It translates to CASSFTGAKNIQYF.

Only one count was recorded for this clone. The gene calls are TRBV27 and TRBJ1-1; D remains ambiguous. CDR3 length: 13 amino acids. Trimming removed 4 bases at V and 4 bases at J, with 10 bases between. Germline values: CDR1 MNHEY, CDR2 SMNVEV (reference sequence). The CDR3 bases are TGTGCCAGCAGTTCCGGCAGACGCACTGAAGCTTTCTTT. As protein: CASSSGRRTEAFF.

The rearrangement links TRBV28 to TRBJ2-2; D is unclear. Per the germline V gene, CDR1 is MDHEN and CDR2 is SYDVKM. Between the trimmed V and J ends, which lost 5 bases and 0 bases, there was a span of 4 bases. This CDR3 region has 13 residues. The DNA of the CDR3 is TGTGCCAGCAGTACCACGAACACCGGGGAGCTGTTTTTT. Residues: CASSTTNTGELFF.

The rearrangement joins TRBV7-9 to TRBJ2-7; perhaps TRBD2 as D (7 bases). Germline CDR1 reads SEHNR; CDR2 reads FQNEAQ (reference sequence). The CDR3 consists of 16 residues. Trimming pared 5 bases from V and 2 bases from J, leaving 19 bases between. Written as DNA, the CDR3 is TGTGCCAGCAGCCCCTCGAGGGGGGGGGCAGCCTACGAGCAGTACTTC. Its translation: CASSPSRGGAAYEQYF.

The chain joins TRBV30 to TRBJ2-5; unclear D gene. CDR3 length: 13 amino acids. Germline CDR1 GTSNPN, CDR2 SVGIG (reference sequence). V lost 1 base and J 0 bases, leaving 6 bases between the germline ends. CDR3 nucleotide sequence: TGTGCCTGGAGTGGTGATTACCAAGAGACCCAGTACTTC. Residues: CAWSGDYQETQYF.

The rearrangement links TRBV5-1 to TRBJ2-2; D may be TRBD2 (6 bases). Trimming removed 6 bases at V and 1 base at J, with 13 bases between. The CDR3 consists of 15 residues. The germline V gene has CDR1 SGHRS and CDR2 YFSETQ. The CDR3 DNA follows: TGCGCCAGCAACTCACTTAGCGGGAACACCGGGGAGCTGTTTTTT. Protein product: CASNSLSGNTGELFF.